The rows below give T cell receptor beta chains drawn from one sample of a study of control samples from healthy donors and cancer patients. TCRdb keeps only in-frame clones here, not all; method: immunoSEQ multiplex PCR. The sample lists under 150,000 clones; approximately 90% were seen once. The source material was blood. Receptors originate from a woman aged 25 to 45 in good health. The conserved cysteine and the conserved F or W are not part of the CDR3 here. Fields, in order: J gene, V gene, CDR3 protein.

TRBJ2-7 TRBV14 ASSQGAGAYYEQY
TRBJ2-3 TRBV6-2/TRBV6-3 ASSYPRSVGQGRDTQY
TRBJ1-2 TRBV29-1 SVVFSQDHYGYT
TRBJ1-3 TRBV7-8 ASSLYIVAPQGARSGNTIY
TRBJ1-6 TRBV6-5 ASSYGTGGNSPLH
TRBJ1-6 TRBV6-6 ASRQAGGGPLH
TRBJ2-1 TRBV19 ASSVAGNSYNEQF
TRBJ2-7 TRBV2 ASRDLEDYEQY
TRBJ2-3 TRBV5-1 ASSLTGVNTDTQY
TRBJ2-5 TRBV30 AWSPGGSETQY
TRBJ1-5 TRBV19 ASSGDRSNQPQH
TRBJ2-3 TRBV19 ASSTISPGYTDTQY
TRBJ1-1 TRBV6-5 ASRTDLYTEAF
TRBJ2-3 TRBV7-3 ASSASGRAGTDTQY
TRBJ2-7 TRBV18 ASSRSAPAGRAYEQY
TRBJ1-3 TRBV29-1 SADEAAGNTIY
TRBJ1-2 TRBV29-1 SAGSGTSGGYT
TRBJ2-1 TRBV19 ATRQGESYNEQF
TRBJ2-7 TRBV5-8 ASSFVGSSYEQY
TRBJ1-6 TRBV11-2 ASRSWGRQDNSPLH
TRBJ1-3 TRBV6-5 ASSYGTAVSGNTIY
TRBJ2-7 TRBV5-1 ASSPMRVAVQEQY
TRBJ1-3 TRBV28 ASSLSSQAGNTIY
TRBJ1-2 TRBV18 ASSSTTGDYGYT
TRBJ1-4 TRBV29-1 SVDLRDINEKLF
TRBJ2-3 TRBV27 ASTGGRARALGDTQY